This T cell receptor (beta chain) was captured in a study of blood T cell repertoires in COVID-19. Study-wide context: COVID-19 samples collected from the United States, Italy and Spain covered acute and convalescent phases. T cells, B-cell-depleted T cells, or PBMCs provided the cDNA or gDNA that served as material.

V dropped 2 bases and J dropped 7 bases, with 9 bases sitting between them. Germline CDR1 is MNHNY and CDR2 is SVGAGI (reference sequence). The length of the CDR3 is 13 residues. In the original workflow: Amplification from reference gene primers served as the basis for estimated nucleated cell counts. Produced via immunoSEQ multiplex PCR; TCRdb's table is partial and in-frame only. V, J and clone size derive from that table, while D and trimming were established from the DNA sequence. Of about 53,000 clones in the sample, 75% to 90% were seen once. The gene calls are TRBV6-6 and TRBJ1-5; D is uncertain. This clonotype was obtained from a man at least 80 years old with acute or convalescent COVID-19. The sample consisted of peripheral blood. The CDR3 spells CASSYAARQPQHF. CDR3 nucleotide sequence: TGTGCCAGCAGTTACGCGGCCAGACAGCCCCAGCATTTT.